The 24 T cell receptor beta chains below come from one sample, sequenced in a study of blood T cell repertoires in COVID-19 (dated by TCRdb to 2018 to 2020). Libraries were prepared through the immunoSEQ multiplex PCR assay. Not all clones reach the TCRdb copy of this immuneACCESS table, which keeps in-frame sequences only. Checked studies attribute under half of the gap to unresolved V genes and leave the rest unexplained. The sample table contains around 220,000 clones; only one count was recorded for just over 85% of them. Roughly 14% of the sample goes to the ten largest clones. Input material: PBMCs or T cells enriched from blood (not recorded which). The receptors derive from a woman in her forties or fifties with acute COVID-19.

The CDR3 loop is CASSSPDRGEAFF. In DNA, the CDR3 is TGTGCCAGCAGTTCTCCCGACAGAGGTGAAGCTTTCTTT. The chain is built from TRBV28 and TRBJ1-1; D is perhaps TRBD1 (5 bases). V was clipped by 4 bases and J by 7 bases, with 13 bases between them. The V gene's germline CDR1 is MDHEN and CDR2 SYDVKM. The CDR3 has 13 amino acids.

In its sample, this clone was seen once. This chain links TRBV7-8 with TRBJ2-7, with TRBD1 as a possible D gene (6 bases). V lost 2 bases to trimming and J lost 2 bases, with 10 bases between them. Looked up from germline, CDR1 is SGHVS and CDR2 is FQNEAQ. The CDR3 has 14 residues. The chain's CDR3 is CASSLQDSAYEQYF. In DNA, the CDR3 is TGTGCCAGCAGCTTACAGGACAGTGCCTACGAGCAGTACTTC.

The genes are TRBV19 and TRBJ1-1; 8 bases match TRBD1. Unmatched junction bases numbered 2, after V lost 8 bases and J lost 0 bases. Per germline, CDR1 LNHDA and CDR2 SQIVND (reference sequence). This CDR3 is built from 13 residues. The CDR3 DNA is TGTGCCAGTGGGGACAGGTTGAACACTGAAGCTTTCTTT. The encoded protein is CASGDRLNTEAFF.

The chain couples TRBV19 to TRBJ1-1; TRBD1 might be the D (6 bases). CDR1 is LNHDA and CDR2 is SQIVND in the germline V gene (reference sequence). The V gene lost 6 bases and the J gene lost 4 bases, with 15 bases spanning the gap. The CDR3 extends over 14 amino acids. DNA of the CDR3: TGTGCCAGTAGACCGGACAGTTGGGGCACTGAAGCTTTCTTT. It is translated as CASRPDSWGTEAFF.

The V gene is TRBV6-4, the J gene TRBJ2-2; 11 nucleotides align to TRBD2. The length of the CDR3 is 16 residues. Trimming at V came to 3 bases and at J to 4 bases, leaving 4 bases not matched to a gene. The germline CDR1 and CDR2 sequences are MRHNA and SNTAGT. The chain's CDR3 is CASSELAGGATGELFF. DNA for the CDR3: TGTGCCAGCAGTGAGCTAGCGGGAGGAGCCACCGGGGAGCTGTTTTTT.

V and J are TRBV28 and TRBJ1-1, with D tentatively TRBD1 (5 bases). CDR1 is MDHEN, CDR2 SYDVKM, per germline. The CDR3 is 14 amino acids. The V and J ends lost 9 bases and 5 bases respectively, with 19 bases between them. This CDR3 reads CASTTRGGRTEAFF. The CDR3 nucleotides are TGTGCCAGTACGACACGGGGGGGAAGGACTGAAGCTTTCTTT.

The count of this clone is one. The chain has TRBV6-2 or TRBV6-3 and TRBJ1-1, with D uncertain. CDR3 size: 13 residues. Trimming pared 4 bases from V and 2 bases from J, leaving 8 bases between. Germline V gene sequence: CDR1 MNHEY, CDR2 SVGEGT. The CDR3 region is CASSSQFNTEAFF. CDR3 nucleotides: TGTGCCAGCAGTTCACAGTTCAACACTGAAGCTTTCTTT.

The genes are TRBV5-8 and TRBJ2-1; unclear D gene. The CDR3 sequence is 15 residues long. Germline V gene sequence: CDR1 SGHTS, CDR2 YDEGEE. Trimming cost V 0 bases and J 3 bases, with 10 bases left between them. This CDR3 reads CASSLGQVLYNEQFF. Here the CDR3 DNA reads TGTGCCAGCAGCTTGGGGCAGGTTCTCTACAATGAGCAGTTCTTC.

The rearrangement uses TRBV27 and TRBJ2-1; 8 nucleotides match TRBD2. The CDR3 is made up of 18 amino acids. The germline V gene has CDR1 MNHEY and CDR2 SMNVEV (reference sequence). Losses at the gene ends were 1 base for V and 3 bases for J; bases not matched to a gene: 11. CDR3 protein: CASSLFGVSGTLYNEQFF. CDR3 coding DNA: TGTGCCAGCAGTTTATTTGGGGTTAGCGGGACCCTCTACAATGAGCAGTTCTTC.

The CDR3 spells CASSDGGVADEQFF. CDR3 nucleotide sequence: TGTGCCAGCAGCGACGGGGGGGTAGCAGATGAGCAGTTCTTC. V and J are TRBV11-3 and TRBJ2-1, with 8 bases identical to TRBD2. The CDR3 sequence is 14 residues long. CDR1 and CDR2 (germline): SGHNT, YENEEA. Trimming took 5 bases from V and 8 from J; bases not matched to a gene: 8.

The chain recombines TRBV28 with TRBJ1-1; no clear D. Looked up from germline, CDR1 is MDHEN and CDR2 is SYDVKM. Between the trimmed V and J ends, which lost 1 base and 7 bases, there was a span of 7 bases. This CDR3 contains 12 residues. In nucleotides, the CDR3 is TGTGCCAGCAGTTTATTGAGGTATGAAGCTTTCTTT. Translation gives CASSLLRYEAFF. The variable domain in full, completed from reference TRBV28 and TRBJ1-1, reads DVKVTQSSRYLVKRTGEKVFLECVQDMDHENMFWYRQDPGLGLRLIYFSYDVKMKEKGDIPEGYSVSREKKERFSLILESASTNQTSMYLCASSLLRYEAFFGQGTRLTVV.

The chain combines TRBV6-5 with TRBJ2-2; weak D call: TRBD2 (6 bases). CDR1 is MNHEY, CDR2 SVGAGI, per germline. V was shortened by 1 base and J by 4 bases, with 7 bases between the two germline ends. This CDR3 has 14 residues. CDR3 protein: CASSYWGGTGELFF. Here the CDR3 DNA reads TGTGCCAGCAGTTACTGGGGAGGCACCGGGGAGCTGTTTTTT.

V is TRBV5-1 and J is TRBJ2-1; 13 bases are shared with TRBD2. The V and J ends lost 4 bases and 2 bases, in that order; junction bases with no gene match: 6. The CDR3 sequence is 17 residues long. Germline V lookup: CDR1 SGHRS, CDR2 YFSETQ. The chain's CDR3 is CASSPPTSGRPYNEQFF. The CDR3 nucleotides are TGCGCCAGCAGCCCACCGACTAGCGGGAGGCCCTACAATGAGCAGTTCTTC.

The rearrangement joins TRBV30 to TRBJ2-7; 9 nucleotides agree with TRBD1. Trimming removed 3 bases from V and 7 bases from J; junction bases left unmatched: 16. The germline V gene has CDR1 GTSNPN and CDR2 SVGIG (reference sequence). The CDR3 sequence is 16 residues long. CDR3 in DNA: TGTGCCTGGAGCCCCGGGACAGGGTTCGACATAGGGGAGCAGTACTTC. The encoded protein is CAWSPGTGFDIGEQYF.

The rearrangement uses TRBV18 and TRBJ1-2; unclear D gene. The CDR3 runs 15 residues. Trimming removed 3 bases from V and 4 bases from J, with 15 bases in between. Germline V lookup: CDR1 KGHSH, CDR2 LQKENI. For the CDR3, the DNA is TGTGCCAGCTCACCCGGAGGGAATCGGGTCTATGGCTACACCTTC. Translated, it gives CASSPGGNRVYGYTF.

The rearrangement uses TRBV7-2 and TRBJ2-2, with 13 bases identical to TRBD2. CDR3 length equals 16 residues. V shed 5 bases, J shed 4 bases, and the junction held 4 bases outside the gene matches. From germline, CDR1 is SGHTA and CDR2 FQGNSA. In nucleotides, the CDR3 is TGTGCCAGCAGCACAACTAGCGGGAGGGCCACCGGGGAGCTGTTTTTT. Its protein product is CASSTTSGRATGELFF. The full variable domain, in which reference TRBV7-2 and TRBJ2-2 provide the parts outside the CDR3, is GAGVSQSPSNKVTEKGKDVELRCDPISGHTALYWYRQSLGQGLEFLIYFQGNSAPDKSGLPSDRFSAERTGGSVSTLTIQRTQQEDSAVYLCASSTTSGRATGELFFGEGSRLTVL.

The chain combines TRBV6-5 with TRBJ1-5; 8 bases line up with TRBD1. V lost 7 bases and J lost 6; bases outside the gene matches: 5. The CDR3 consists of 13 residues. Germline loops: CDR1 MNHEY, CDR2 SVGAGI. The CDR3 sequence: CASTQGALQPQHF. CDR3 in DNA: TGTGCCAGCACTCAGGGGGCCCTTCAGCCCCAGCATTTT.

The chain uses TRBV10-3 and TRBJ2-1; 11 nucleotides align to TRBD2. This CDR3 is 14 amino acids long. V lost 6 bases, J lost 9 bases, and 7 bases stayed unmatched. In germline, CDR1 is ENHRY, CDR2 SYGVKD. The CDR3 reads CAIRELAGAGEQFF. CDR3 DNA: TGTGCCATCAGAGAACTAGCGGGAGCTGGTGAGCAGTTCTTC.

The V gene is TRBV5-6, the J gene TRBJ2-5, with TRBD1 as a possible D gene (5 bases). The CDR3 runs 14 residues. Germline V lookup: CDR1 SGHDT, CDR2 YYEEEE. V lost 0 bases, J lost 5 bases, and 11 bases lay in between. CDR3 sequence reads: CASSLVQDVETQYF. DNA for the CDR3: TGTGCCAGCAGCTTGGTACAGGACGTTGAGACCCAGTACTTC.

The chain has TRBV5-1 and TRBJ1-4, with 9 bases fitting TRBD1. The CDR3 length is 16 residues. Per the germline V gene, CDR1 is SGHRS and CDR2 is YFSETQ. The V gene end was trimmed by 4 bases and the J gene end by 8 bases; junction bases not matched to a gene: 12. The CDR3: CASSPPLGTGYEKLFF. Written as DNA, the CDR3 is TGCGCCAGCAGCCCTCCTCTCGGGACAGGGTACGAAAAACTGTTTTTT.

The chain is built from TRBV30 and TRBJ2-7; 9 bases are a match to TRBD2. This CDR3 contains 15 residues. Trimming cost V 3 bases and J 0 bases; bases outside gene matches: 6. Germline assignment: CDR1 GTSNPN and CDR2 SVGIG (reference sequence). The DNA for the CDR3 is TGTGCCTGGAGCCCTGGACTAGCGACCTCCTACGAGCAGTACTTC. Protein: CAWSPGLATSYEQYF.

This clone was seen once. The chain couples TRBV27 to TRBJ2-7; D unclear. The germline V gene encodes CDR1 MNHEY and CDR2 SMNVEV (reference sequence). The CDR3 consists of 18 residues. The germline V and J ends were trimmed by 2 bases and 1 base, with 21 bases remaining between them. CDR3 coding DNA: TGTGCCAGCAGTTTACGACCAAAACAGAGTCTTATTTCCTACGAGCAGTACTTC. Its protein is CASSLRPKQSLISYEQYF.

In this sample, this clone turned up a few times. The rearrangement joins TRBV7-2 to TRBJ2-7, with 11 bases fitting TRBD2. J lost 4 bases, V lost 4 bases, and 6 bases had no gene match. The CDR3 runs to 15 residues. Looked up from germline, CDR1 is SGHTA and CDR2 is FQGNSA. CDR3 in amino acids: CASSSIAGGTYEQYF. Here the CDR3 DNA reads TGTGCCAGCAGCTCGATAGCGGGAGGGACGTACGAGCAGTACTTC.

The CDR3 is CASSVGGAGQPQHF. In DNA, the CDR3 is TGTGCCAGCAGCGTAGGCGGTGCGGGTCAGCCCCAGCATTTT. The genes are TRBV9 and TRBJ1-5, with D uncertain. The CDR3 spans 14 residues. Looked up from germline, CDR1 is SGDLS and CDR2 is YYNGEE. Trimming pared 0 bases from V and 6 bases from J, leaving 10 bases between.